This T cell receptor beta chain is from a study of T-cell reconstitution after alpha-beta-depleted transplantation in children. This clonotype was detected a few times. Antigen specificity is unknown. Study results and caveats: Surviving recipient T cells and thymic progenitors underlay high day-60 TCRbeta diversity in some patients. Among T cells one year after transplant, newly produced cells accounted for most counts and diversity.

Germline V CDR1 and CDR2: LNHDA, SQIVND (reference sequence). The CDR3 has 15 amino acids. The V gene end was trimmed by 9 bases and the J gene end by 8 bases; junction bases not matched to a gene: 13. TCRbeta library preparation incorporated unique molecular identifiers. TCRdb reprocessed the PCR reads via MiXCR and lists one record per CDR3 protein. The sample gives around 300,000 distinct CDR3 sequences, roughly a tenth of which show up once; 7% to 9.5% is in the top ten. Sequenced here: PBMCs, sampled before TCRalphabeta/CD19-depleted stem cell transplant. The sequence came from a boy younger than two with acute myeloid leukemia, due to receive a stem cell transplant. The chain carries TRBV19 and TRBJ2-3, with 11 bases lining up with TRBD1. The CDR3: CASASDRGRGGTQYF. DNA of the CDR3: TGTGCCAGCGCCTCGGACAGGGGGCGCGGAGGTACGCAGTATTTT.